The 22 T cell receptor beta chains reported below all come from one sample, sequenced in a study of blood T cell repertoires in COVID-19. TCRdb's copy holds only in-frame clones and misses some; the assay was immunoSEQ multiplex PCR. The table lists roughly 310,000 clones, about 91% of them singletons. The sequencing input was PBMCs or T cells enriched from blood (not recorded which). These TCRs come from a middle-aged woman who had recovered from COVID-19.

V is TRBV4-2 and J is TRBJ1-2, with TRBD1 matching 7 bases. This CDR3 region has 14 residues. V lost 0 bases and J lost 5; bases outside the gene matches: 3. The germline gives CDR1 LGHNA, CDR2 YNFKEQ. This chain's CDR3 is CASSQEWDSYGYTF. For the CDR3, the DNA is TGTGCCAGCAGCCAAGAATGGGACAGTTATGGCTACACCTTC.

The chain joins TRBV18 to TRBJ2-7, with 8 bases lining up with TRBD1. Looked up from germline, CDR1 is KGHSH and CDR2 is LQKENI. V gave up 3 bases and J gave up 4 bases; unmatched junction bases: 11. This CDR3 is built from 16 residues. CDR3 nucleotide sequence: TGTGCCAGCTCACCCGGACAGGGCGGTAATGGGTACGAGCAGTACTTC. Encoded protein: CASSPGQGGNGYEQYF.

CDR3 in DNA: TGTGCCAGCAGTTACTCCCAGAACTACAATGAAAAACTGTTTTTT. Amino acids: CASSYSQNYNEKLFF. The V gene is TRBV6-5, the J gene TRBJ1-4, with D unresolved. The germline CDR1 and CDR2 sequences are MNHEY and SVGAGI. The length of the CDR3 is 15 residues. V was shortened by 0 bases and J by 5 bases, with 10 bases between the two germline ends.

The V call is TRBV6-1, the J call TRBJ1-4, with D possibly matching TRBD1 (5 bases). V lost 3 bases and J lost 2, with 7 bases in between. The CDR3 is 14 amino acids. Germline V CDR1 and CDR2: MNHNS, SASEGT. The CDR3: CASSDGGTNEKLFF. The DNA for the CDR3 is TGTGCCAGCAGTGACGGGGGGACTAATGAAAAACTGTTTTTT.

The chain recombines TRBV29-1 with TRBJ2-3; 12 bases agree with TRBD1. The V gene's germline CDR1 is SQVTM and CDR2 ANQGSEA. CDR3 length: 21 amino acids. After removal of 2 bases from V and 2 bases from J, the junction contained 20 bases not matched to a gene. CDR3 protein: CSVEWAPGQGAPFGTTDTQYF. The CDR3, as DNA: TGCAGCGTTGAATGGGCACCGGGACAGGGGGCCCCTTTTGGGACCACAGATACGCAGTATTTT.

This chain joins TRBV4-3 and TRBJ2-3, with 8 bases aligning to TRBD1. In germline, CDR1 is LGHNA, CDR2 YSLEER. V was clipped by 0 bases and J by 4 bases; unmatched bases: 6. The CDR3 contains 16 residues. CDR3 bases: TGCGCCAGCAGCCAAGATTTGGCAGGGGGCGCAGATACGCAGTATTTT. The encoded protein is CASSQDLAGGADTQYF.

This clone is a singleton in its sample. The chain links TRBV7-3 to TRBJ2-1; perhaps TRBD2 as D (7 bases). This CDR3 is built from 15 residues. The V end lost 4 bases, the J end lost 4 bases, and 14 bases lay between the germline ends. Germline CDR1 SGHTA, CDR2 FQGTGA. CDR3: CASSWNGGLYNEQFF. DNA for the CDR3: TGTGCCAGCAGCTGGAACGGGGGGCTATACAATGAGCAGTTCTTC.

The chain links TRBV19 to TRBJ1-1; D is undetermined. Trimming shortened V by 10 bases and J by 11 bases, and 8 bases separated the two germline ends. Germline V gene data show CDR1 as LNHDA and CDR2 as SQIVND (reference sequence). This CDR3 spans 8 amino acids. The CDR3 protein is CATAQAFF. Written as DNA, the CDR3 is TGTGCCACCGCCCAGGCTTTCTTT.

The CDR3 reads CASSYRLAGGEQYF. CDR3 sequence (DNA): TGTGCCAGCAGTTATCGACTAGCGGGAGGCGAGCAGTACTTC. This rearrangement joins TRBV6-2 or TRBV6-3 to TRBJ2-7; 13 nucleotides match TRBD2. Germline-derived CDR1 and CDR2 are MNHEY and SVGEGT. The V gene end was trimmed by 3 bases and the J gene end by 6 bases; junction bases not matched to a gene: 2. The CDR3 has 14 amino acids.

The gene calls are TRBV12-3 or TRBV12-4 and TRBJ2-5; 8 bases match TRBD1. The CDR3 totals 13 residues. V trimming: 6 bases; J trimming: 5 bases; junction bases outside the gene matches: 5. CDR3 sequence: CASRQGASETQYF. DNA of the CDR3: TGTGCCAGCAGGCAGGGGGCTAGTGAGACCCAGTACTTC.

The rearrangement links TRBV7-9 to TRBJ2-5; maybe TRBD2 (5 bases). V lost 8 bases and J lost 0, with 13 bases in between. This CDR3 spans 14 amino acids. From germline, CDR1 is SEHNR and CDR2 FQNEAQ (reference sequence). The CDR3 DNA sequence: TGTGCCAGCGGGAACGGGGAGCACCAAGAGACCCAGTACTTC. Its translation is CASGNGEHQETQYF. The full variable domain, completed using reference TRBV7-9 and TRBJ2-5, is DTGVSQNPRHKITKRGQNVTFRCDPISEHNRLYWYRQTLGQGPEFLTYFQNEAQLEKSRLLSDRFSAERPKGSFSTLEIQRTEQGDSAMYLCASGNGEHQETQYFGPGTRLLVL.

The V and J genes are TRBV11-2 and TRBJ2-7; possibly TRBD1 for D (5 bases). The ends were cut back, 4 bases at V and 4 bases at J, with 20 bases in the middle. Germline V gene lookup returns CDR1 SGHAT and CDR2 FQNNGV. This CDR3 contains 16 residues. DNA of the CDR3: TGTGCCAGCAGCTCAAAAGGGGTAAGAGGTATTTACGAGCAGTACTTC. Amino acid sequence: CASSSKGVRGIYEQYF.

This chain links TRBV6-5 with TRBJ1-1; no reliable D call. This CDR3 region has 13 residues. Germline lookup yields CDR1 MNHEY and CDR2 SVGAGI. Trimming stripped 1 base from V and 3 bases from J, with 6 bases between. In nucleotides, the CDR3 is TGTGCCAGCAGTTACTTCCCTGACACTGAAGCTTTCTTT. Protein sequence: CASSYFPDTEAFF.

The V gene is TRBV4-3, the J gene TRBJ2-4; D is ambiguous. The CDR3 runs to 15 residues. Trimming removed 3 bases at V and 0 bases at J, with 9 bases between. Germline CDR1 LGHNA, CDR2 YSLEER. The chain's CDR3 is CASSHLTGAKNIQYF. The CDR3 coding sequence is TGCGCCAGCAGCCACCTAACCGGAGCCAAAAACATTCAGTACTTC.

V is TRBV28 and J is TRBJ1-5; a possible D gene is TRBD1 (6 bases). Trimming removed 7 bases from V and 2 bases from J, with 15 bases in between. Per germline, CDR1 MDHEN and CDR2 SYDVKM. The CDR3 has 15 amino acids. CDR3: CASNGGGEGNQPQHF. For the CDR3, the DNA is TGTGCCAGCAACGGGGGGGGCGAGGGCAATCAGCCCCAGCATTTT.

In this sample, this clone turned up once. V gene TRBV10-3 combines with J gene TRBJ2-2; tentative D call: TRBD2 (5 bases). V lost 5 bases and J lost 6, with 16 bases in between. Germline V gene sequence: CDR1 ENHRY, CDR2 SYGVKD. This CDR3 region has 15 residues. The CDR3 loop is CAISHNQGAAGELFF. The CDR3 DNA sequence: TGTGCCATCAGTCACAACCAAGGAGCGGCCGGGGAGCTGTTTTTT.

This clone was counted a few times. The J gene is TRBJ2-7, the V gene TRBV7-9; D is possibly TRBD2 (5 bases). The CDR3 has 15 residues. CDR1 is SEHNR, CDR2 FQNEAQ, per germline (reference sequence). Trimming left V 3 bases short and J 0 bases short, with 12 bases between. The CDR3 coding sequence is TGTGCCAGCAGCTTTGCGGGTCCGAGCTCCTACGAGCAGTACTTC. Translating gives CASSFAGPSSYEQYF.

The chain uses TRBV19 and TRBJ2-1; no definite D call. Germline CDR1 is LNHDA and CDR2 is SQIVND (reference sequence). The V end was cut by 3 bases, the J end by 6 bases, with 3 bases between. The CDR3 runs to 11 residues. The CDR3 DNA reads as TGTGCCAGTAGTATCCTCAATGAGCAGTTCTTC. It specifies CASSILNEQFF.

The V gene is TRBV21-1, the J gene TRBJ2-1; the table's D call TRBD2 went unverified against the DNA. TRBV21-1 counts as a pseudogene. The CDR3 is made up of 16 amino acids. Here the CDR3 DNA reads TGTGCCAGCAGCTCCAGACTCGTTACCCTGGAGAATGAGCAGTTCTTC. Protein sequence: CASSSRLVTLENEQFF.

The J gene is TRBJ2-7, the V gene TRBV28; 7 bases align to TRBD1. The ends lost 5 bases at V and 2 bases at J; junction bases unmatched: 6. The CDR3 is 14 amino acids. Germline CDR1 MDHEN, CDR2 SYDVKM. CDR3 protein: CASSRLTGAYEQYF. The DNA of the CDR3 is TGTGCCAGCAGTAGGCTCACAGGGGCCTACGAGCAGTACTTC.

CDR3: CASSLVRQEGYTF. For the CDR3, the DNA is TGTGCCAGCAGCTTAGTCCGACAGGAAGGCTACACCTTC. The J gene is TRBJ1-2, the V gene TRBV7-9, with D possibly being TRBD1 (6 bases). This CDR3 comprises 13 residues. V dropped 1 base and J dropped 8 bases, with 11 bases sitting between them. CDR1 is SEHNR, CDR2 FQNEAQ, per germline (reference sequence).

The chain links TRBV7-6 to TRBJ2-7; 10 bases align to TRBD1. Trimming took 4 bases from V and 4 from J; bases not matched to a gene: 7. Germline V gene data show CDR1 as SGHVS and CDR2 as FNYEAQ. The CDR3 loop spans 15 amino acids. The CDR3 region has the DNA TGTGCCAGCAGCTCTTCCGGGACAGGGGAATACGAGCAGTACTTC. Its translation: CASSSSGTGEYEQYF. The complete variable domain, with remaining parts taken from reference TRBV7-6 and TRBJ2-7, reads GAGVSQSPRYKVTKRGQDVALRCDPISGHVSLYWYRQALGQGPEFLTYFNYEAQQDKSGLPNDRFSAERPEGSISTLTIQRTEQRDSAMYRCASSSSGTGEYEQYFGPGTRLTVT.